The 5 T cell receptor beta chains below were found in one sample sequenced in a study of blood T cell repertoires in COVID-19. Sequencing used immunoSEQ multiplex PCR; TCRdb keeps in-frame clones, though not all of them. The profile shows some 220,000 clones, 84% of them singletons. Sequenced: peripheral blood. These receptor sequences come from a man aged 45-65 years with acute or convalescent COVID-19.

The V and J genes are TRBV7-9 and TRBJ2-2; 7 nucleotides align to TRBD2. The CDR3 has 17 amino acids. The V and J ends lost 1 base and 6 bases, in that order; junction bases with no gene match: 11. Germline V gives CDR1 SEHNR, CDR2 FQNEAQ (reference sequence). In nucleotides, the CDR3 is TGTGCCAGCAGCTTAGACCCTTCGCGGGAGCTGGCCGGGGAGCTGTTTTTT. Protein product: CASSLDPSRELAGELFF.

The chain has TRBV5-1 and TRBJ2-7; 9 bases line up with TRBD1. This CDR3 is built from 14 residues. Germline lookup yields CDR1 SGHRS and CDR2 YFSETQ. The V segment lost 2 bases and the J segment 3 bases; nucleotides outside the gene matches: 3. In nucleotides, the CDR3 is TGCGCCAGCAGCTTACGACAGGGGGTCTACGAGCAGTACTTC. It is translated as CASSLRQGVYEQYF.

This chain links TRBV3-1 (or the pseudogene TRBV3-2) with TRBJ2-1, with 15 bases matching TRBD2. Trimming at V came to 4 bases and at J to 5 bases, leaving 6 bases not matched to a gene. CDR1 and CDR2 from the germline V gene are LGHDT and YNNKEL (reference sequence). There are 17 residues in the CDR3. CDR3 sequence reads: CASSRGLAGGIHNEQFF. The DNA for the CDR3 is TGTGCCAGCAGCCGGGGACTAGCGGGAGGCATTCACAATGAGCAGTTCTTC.

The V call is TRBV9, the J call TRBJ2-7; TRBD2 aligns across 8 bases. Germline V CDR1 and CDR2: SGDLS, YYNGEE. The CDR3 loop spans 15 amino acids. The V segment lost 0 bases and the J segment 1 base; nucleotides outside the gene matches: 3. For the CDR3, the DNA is TGTGCCAGCAGCGTAGCGGGAGGGGCGTCCTACGAGCAGTACTTC. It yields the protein CASSVAGGASYEQYF.

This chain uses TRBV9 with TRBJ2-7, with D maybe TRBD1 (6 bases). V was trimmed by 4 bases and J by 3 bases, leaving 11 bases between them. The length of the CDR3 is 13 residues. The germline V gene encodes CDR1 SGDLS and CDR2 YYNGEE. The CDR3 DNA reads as TGTGCCAGCAGCCCCGGGACAAACTACGAGCAGTACTTC. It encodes CASSPGTNYEQYF.